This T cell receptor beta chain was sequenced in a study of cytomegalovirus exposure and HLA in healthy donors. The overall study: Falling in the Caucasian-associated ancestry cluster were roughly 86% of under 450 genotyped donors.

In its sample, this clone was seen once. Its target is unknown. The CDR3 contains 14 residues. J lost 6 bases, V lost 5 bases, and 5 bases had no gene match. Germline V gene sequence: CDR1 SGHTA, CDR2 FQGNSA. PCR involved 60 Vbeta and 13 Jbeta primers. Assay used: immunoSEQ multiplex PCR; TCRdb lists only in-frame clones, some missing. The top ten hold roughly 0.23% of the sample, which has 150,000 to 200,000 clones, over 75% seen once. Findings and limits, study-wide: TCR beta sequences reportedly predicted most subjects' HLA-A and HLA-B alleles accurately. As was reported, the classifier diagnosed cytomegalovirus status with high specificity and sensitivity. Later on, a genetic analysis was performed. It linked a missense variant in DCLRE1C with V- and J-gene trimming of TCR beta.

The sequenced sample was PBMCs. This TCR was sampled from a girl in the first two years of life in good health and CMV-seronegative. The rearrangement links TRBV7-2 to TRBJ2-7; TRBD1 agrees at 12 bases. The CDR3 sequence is CASSPGTGGREQYF. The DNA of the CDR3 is TGTGCCAGCAGCCCGGGGACAGGGGGCCGCGAGCAGTACTTC.